The 22 T cell receptor beta chains reported below all come from one sample, sequenced in a study of identical twins. Using its own MiXCR run on the 5' RACE reads, TCRdb lists one record per CDR3 protein. Among under 1 million distinct CDR3 sequences listed, approximately 13% were seen once. The same sample was also studied in work on yellow fever vaccine responses in identical twins.

The specimen was PBMCs. These TCRs come from a woman under 30 in good health.

In its sample, this clonotype was seen a few times. The chain couples TRBV6-5 to TRBJ2-3; the D gene is possibly TRBD2 (5 bases). The CDR3 consists of 14 residues. From germline, CDR1 is MNHEY and CDR2 SVGAGI. V lost 4 bases, J lost 0 bases, and 8 bases lay in between. This chain's CDR3 is CASSFVASTDTQYF. In DNA form, the CDR3 reads TGTGCCAGCAGTTTCGTAGCGAGCACAGATACGCAGTATTTT.

This clonotype was counted only a few times. This chain joins TRBV19 and TRBJ2-3, with 7 bases that match TRBD2. The CDR3 runs 16 residues. The trim removed 1 base at V and 2 bases at J, leaving 6 bases unmatched. Germline values: CDR1 LNHDA, CDR2 SQIVND (reference sequence). CDR3 bases: TGTGCCAGTAGTATAGGACTGAGCGGGGACACAGATACGCAGTATTTT. As protein: CASSIGLSGDTDTQYF.

This clonotype was detected ten times or more. The gene calls are TRBV27 and TRBJ2-5, with D maybe TRBD2 (6 bases). V was clipped by 3 bases and J by 4 bases, with 15 bases between them. CDR3 length: 15 residues. CDR1 is MNHEY, CDR2 SMNVEV, per germline (reference sequence). This CDR3 reads CASSFIGGAPETQYF. CDR3 in DNA: TGTGCCAGCAGTTTTATCGGCGGGGCACCAGAGACCCAGTACTTC.

This clonotype was seen only a few times. The chain couples TRBV20-1 to TRBJ2-5; D is unclear. V shed 1 base and J shed 5 bases, with 11 bases lying between them. This CDR3 contains 13 residues. Germline V gene data show CDR1 as DFQATT and CDR2 as SNEGSKA (reference sequence). CDR3: CSARAAPGETQYF. Here the CDR3 DNA reads TGCAGTGCTAGAGCAGCCCCTGGGGAGACCCAGTACTTC.

J is TRBJ1-1 and V is TRBV20-1; 8 nucleotides line up with TRBD1. CDR3 length equals 15 residues. J was trimmed by 5 bases and V by 6 bases; bases with no gene match: 14. Germline V gives CDR1 DFQATT, CDR2 SNEGSKA (reference sequence). This CDR3 reads CSAYRQGWVRTEAFF. CDR3 coding DNA: TGCAGTGCCTATCGACAGGGGTGGGTGAGGACTGAAGCTTTCTTT.

V gene TRBV27 combines with J gene TRBJ2-7; D unclear. Trimming pared 4 bases from V and 3 bases from J, leaving 13 bases between. The CDR3 is made up of 14 amino acids. The germline CDR1 and CDR2 sequences are MNHEY and SMNVEV (reference sequence). The CDR3 here is CASSSKDARYEQYF. In nucleotides, the CDR3 is TGTGCCAGCAGTTCAAAGGACGCCCGCTACGAGCAGTACTTC.

This clonotype came up many times. This rearrangement joins TRBV7-9 to TRBJ1-4, with D unresolved. The CDR3 has 15 residues. V was shortened by 3 bases and J by 0 bases, with 8 bases between the two germline ends. Per germline, CDR1 SEHNR and CDR2 FQNEAQ (reference sequence). CDR3 in DNA: TGTGCCAGCAGCTTTCGGAGGGCAACTAATGAAAAACTGTTTTTT. Amino acids: CASSFRRATNEKLFF.

This clonotype has a handful of counts. This chain links TRBV19 with TRBJ2-7; 7 nucleotides line up with TRBD2. Unmatched junction bases numbered 14, after V lost 7 bases and J lost 5 bases. The CDR3 extends over 15 amino acids. CDR1 LNHDA and CDR2 SQIVND come from the germline V gene (reference sequence). The DNA of the CDR3 is TGTGCCAGTACCGCCGGGGGAGGGCCTGTGAACGAGCAGTACTTC. Amino acid sequence: CASTAGGGPVNEQYF.

V usage is TRBV19 and J usage is TRBJ1-4, with TRBD1 matching over 8 bases. This CDR3 spans 13 amino acids. V was clipped by 10 bases and J by 5 bases; unmatched bases: 6. The germline V gene has CDR1 LNHDA and CDR2 SQIVND (reference sequence). The CDR3 sequence is CATKDRVNEKLFF. CDR3 in DNA: TGTGCCACTAAGGACAGGGTAAATGAAAAACTGTTTTTT.

The chain couples TRBV18 to TRBJ2-7; 7 bases are shared with TRBD1. From germline, CDR1 is KGHSH and CDR2 LQKENI. This CDR3 contains 14 residues. V shed 2 bases, J shed 2 bases, and the junction held 3 bases outside the gene matches. The CDR3 sequence: CASSPEGATYEQYF. The CDR3 DNA is TGTGCCAGCTCACCAGAGGGGGCAACCTACGAGCAGTACTTC. Drawing the rest from reference TRBV18 and TRBJ2-7, the complete variable domain is NAGVMQNPRHLVRRRGQEARLRCSPMKGHSHVYWYRQLPEEGLKFMVYLQKENIIDESGMPKERFSAEFPKEGPSILRIQQVVRGDSAAYFCASSPEGATYEQYFGPGTRLTVT.

This clonotype was observed many times. The rearrangement links TRBV11-1 to TRBJ2-7; D gene uncertain. Looked up from germline, CDR1 is SGHAT and CDR2 is FQDESV (reference sequence). The CDR3 totals 14 residues. V lost 1 base, J lost 0 bases, and 7 bases lay in between. In DNA form, the CDR3 reads TGTGCCAGCAGCTTAGTTCAGAGCTCCTACGAGCAGTACTTC. Encoded protein: CASSLVQSSYEQYF.

Only a few counts were recorded for this clonotype. The chain employs TRBV7-9 and TRBJ2-1; no clear D. This CDR3 comprises 15 residues. Trimming pared 5 bases from V and 2 bases from J, leaving 13 bases between. CDR1 is SEHNR, CDR2 FQNEAQ, per germline (reference sequence). CDR3 bases: TGTGCCAGCAGCCTAACCCGGACCCCCTACAATGAGCAGTTCTTC. Translation: CASSLTRTPYNEQFF.

This clonotype was picked up many times. CDR3 nucleotide sequence: TGTGCCAGCAGCTCCAACAGGGGAGGTGGGAATCAGCCCCAGCATTTT. Protein: CASSSNRGGGNQPQHF. The chain employs TRBV7-2 and TRBJ1-5; 7 nucleotides agree with TRBD1. Germline CDR1 and CDR2: SGHTA and FQGNSA. This CDR3 is 16 amino acids long. V lost 4 bases to trimming and J lost 4 bases; unmatched junction nucleotides: 10.

This clonotype appeared a few times. Its ends do not fully match the called genes, so a read error is possible. The chain links TRBV12-3 or TRBV12-4 to TRBJ2-1; TRBD2 might be the D (6 bases). CDR3 length: 19 residues. Here the CDR3 DNA reads TGTGCCATCAGTCCCTTCGAGGTTGCGGGGCTCAGCTCCTACAATGAGCAGTTCTTC. It is translated as CAISPFEVAGLSSYNEQFF.

This clonotype was recorded a few times. The chain joins TRBV9 to TRBJ1-1; D is perhaps TRBD1 (5 bases). The CDR3 spans 11 residues. Trimming took 4 bases from V and 12 from J, leaving 13 bases between them. Germline V gives CDR1 SGDLS, CDR2 YYNGEE. The CDR3 loop is CASSFRVPPFF. DNA of the CDR3: TGTGCCAGCAGCTTCAGGGTTCCACCTTTCTTT.

DNA of the CDR3: TGCGCCAGCAACGGGCAGGGAAAGAACACTGAAGCTTTCTTT. This translates into CASNGQGKNTEAFF. V is TRBV5-1 and J is TRBJ1-1; D perhaps matches TRBD1 (5 bases). The CDR3 length is 14 residues. Looked up from germline, CDR1 is SGHRS and CDR2 is YFSETQ. V lost 6 bases, J lost 1 base, and 13 bases lay in between. Full variable domain (missing parts from reference TRBV5-1 and TRBJ1-1): KAGVTQTPRYLIKTRGQQVTLSCSPISGHRSVSWYQQTPGQGLQFLFEYFSETQRNKGNFPGRFSGRQFSNSRSEMNVSTLELGDSALYLCASNGQGKNTEAFFGQGTRLTVV.

The chain recombines TRBV15 with TRBJ2-2; 7 bases are a match to TRBD2. The V segment lost 9 bases and the J segment 3 bases; nucleotides outside the gene matches: 1. CDR3 length: 12 residues. Germline assignment: CDR1 LNHNV and CDR2 YYDKDF (reference sequence). In DNA form, the CDR3 reads TGTGCCACTGCGGGAGACACCGGGGAGCTGTTTTTT. Translated, it gives CATAGDTGELFF. The full variable domain, rest sourced from reference TRBV15 and TRBJ2-2, is DAMVIQNPRYQVTQFGKPVTLSCSQTLNHNVMYWYQQKSSQAPKLLFHYYDKDFNNEADTPDNFQSRRPNTSFCFLDIRSPGLGDTAMYLCATAGDTGELFFGEGSRLTVL.

The rearrangement joins TRBV9 to TRBJ1-1; D gene uncertain. Germline CDR1 and CDR2: SGDLS and YYNGEE. The CDR3 sequence is 12 residues long. The V end lost 2 bases, the J end lost 3 bases, and 5 bases lay between the germline ends. The CDR3 DNA is TGTGCCAGCAGCGTTAGGGACACTGAAGCTTTCTTT. It encodes CASSVRDTEAFF.

With respect to this clonotype: The germline gene is not matched at one end of the junction; a read error may be the cause. The V call is TRBV10-3, the J call TRBJ1-2; 8 nucleotides agree with TRBD1. Germline assignment: CDR1 ENHRY and CDR2 SYGVKD. This CDR3 has 13 residues. CDR3 loop: CAITEDREDGYTF. As DNA, the CDR3 is TGTGCCATCACTGAGGACAGGGAGGACGGCTACACCTTC.

This clonotype was counted between two and nine times. V and J are TRBV3-1 and TRBJ1-1; D call uncertain. The CDR3 length is 14 residues. Deletions cut 1 base from V and 0 bases from J, with 6 bases between. Germline V gene sequence: CDR1 LGHDT, CDR2 YNNKEL (reference sequence). The CDR3 sequence is CASSQGRVNTEAFF. CDR3 DNA: TGTGCCAGCAGCCAAGGACGGGTGAACACTGAAGCTTTCTTT.

This chain connects TRBV4-1 to TRBJ2-2; D unresolved. Trimming removed 4 bases from V and 0 bases from J, with 12 bases in between. There are 16 residues in the CDR3. From germline, CDR1 is MGHRA and CDR2 YSYEKL. CDR3 loop: CASSLRSMSNTGELFF. CDR3 in DNA: TGCGCCAGCAGCCTAAGGAGCATGTCGAACACCGGGGAGCTGTTTTTT.

This clonotype was recorded only once. The chain carries TRBV6-5 and TRBJ1-1, with no clear D. Germline V gene sequence: CDR1 MNHEY, CDR2 SVGAGI. This CDR3 region has 18 residues. Trimming cost V 0 bases and J 0 bases, with 17 bases left between them. The CDR3 reads CASSYSYGLENLNTEAFF. CDR3 bases: TGTGCCAGCAGTTACTCTTACGGCCTGGAGAATCTGAACACTGAAGCTTTCTTT.